This T cell receptor (beta chain) was captured in a study of blood T cells in healthy people across ages. Whole-study results and caveats: There was no known CMV status for donors, so expanded clonotype changes were possibly confounded.

Alongside a J-beta primer mix, a sample-barcoded 5' primer served in a second PCR lasting about 7 to 11 cycles. A single record per CDR3 protein comes from TCRdb applying MiXCR to the 5' RACE reads. The profile shows about 760,000 distinct CDR3 sequences, 45% to 70% of them singletons. The CDR3 contains 15 residues. CDR1 is SGDLS and CDR2 is YYNGEE in the germline V gene. The V end lost 0 bases, the J end lost 1 base, and 11 bases lay between the germline ends. With respect to this clonotype: Its antigen remains unidentified.

The sequenced material came from blood. The rearrangement uses TRBV9 and TRBJ2-7; no definite D call. The receptor was derived from a man aged 35-49 years in good health. This chain's CDR3 is CASSVDGGSSYEQYF. The CDR3 bases are TGTGCCAGCAGCGTAGATGGCGGCTCTTCCTACGAGCAGTACTTC.